The 26 T cell receptor beta chains below all came from one sample that was sequenced in a study of metastatic and nonmetastatic thyroid tumors. Thyroid surgery was performed in patients who had received no treatment beforehand. From the PCR reads, TCRdb re-called clones with MiXCR. Here the sample spans about 15,000 clones, about 28% being singletons. Sequencing was performed on blood. The receptor set was obtained from a female donor with papillary thyroid cancer or a benign thyroid nodule (not recorded which). Some clones in this sample may be carry-over from other donors' samples.

This clone was recorded at least ten times. The chain carries TRBV18 and TRBJ2-5; D is perhaps TRBD1 or TRBD2 (5 bases each). Germline V CDR1 and CDR2: KGHSH, LQKENI. Trimming left V 4 bases short and J 2 bases short, with 11 bases between. The CDR3 consists of 14 residues. The CDR3: CASSRAREQETQYF. The CDR3 region has the DNA TGTGCCAGCTCACGAGCCAGGGAGCAAGAGACCCAGTACTTC.

This chain links TRBV4-1 with TRBJ1-4; D may be TRBD1 (5 bases). The V gene's germline CDR1 is MGHRA and CDR2 YSYEKL. Trimming removed 4 bases at V and 8 bases at J, with 20 bases between. The length of the CDR3 is 16 residues. The CDR3 spells CASSPSPGEVEEKLFF. The CDR3 region has the DNA TGCGCCAGCAGCCCATCTCCGGGGGAGGTAGAGGAAAAACTGTTTTTT.

This clone was detected ten times or more. This chain joins TRBV10-3 and TRBJ1-1, with 9 bases that match TRBD1. Losses at the gene ends were 10 bases for V and 6 bases for J; bases not matched to a gene: 9. Germline values: CDR1 ENHRY, CDR2 SYGVKD. The CDR3 totals 13 residues. CDR3 in DNA: TGTGCCACCCTCCGGGACAGGGACGCTGAAGCTTTCTTT. Amino acid sequence: CATLRDRDAEAFF.

A few counts support this clone. V and J are TRBV9 and TRBJ2-7; no reliable D call. This CDR3 spans 15 amino acids. Germline lookup yields CDR1 SGDLS and CDR2 YYNGEE. Trimming took 0 bases from V and 0 from J, leaving 10 bases between them. CDR3 protein: CASSVAPSSSYEQYF. Written as DNA, the CDR3 is TGTGCCAGCAGCGTAGCCCCCTCGAGCTCCTACGAGCAGTACTTC.

Concerning this clone itself: Mismatch with germline at one junction end may stem from a read error. The V and J genes are TRBV7-9 and TRBJ2-5; D gene unclear. From germline, CDR1 is SEHNR and CDR2 FQNEAQ (reference sequence). CDR3 size: 15 residues. CDR3 protein: CASSSVRTYQDTQYF. The CDR3 DNA reads TGTGCCAGCAGCTCGGTCAGGACCTATCAAGATACCCAGTACTTC.

This chain joins TRBV3-1 and TRBJ2-1; D perhaps matches TRBD1 (5 bases). From germline, CDR1 is LGHDT and CDR2 YNNKEL (reference sequence). This CDR3 comprises 15 residues. Trimming shortened V by 1 base and J by 2 bases, and 9 bases separated the two germline ends. The chain's CDR3 is CASSQVGAAYNEQFF. CDR3 nucleotide sequence: TGTGCCAGCAGCCAAGTAGGGGCTGCCTACAATGAGCAGTTCTTC.

The chain has TRBV7-2 and TRBJ2-5, with a possible D match to TRBD2 (7 bases). The germline gives CDR1 SGHTA, CDR2 FQGNSA. CDR3 length: 12 residues. The V and J ends lost 5 bases and 5 bases respectively, with 9 bases between them. Here the CDR3 reads CASSAGAETQYF. The CDR3 nucleotides are TGTGCCAGCAGCGCGGGGGCGGAGACCCAGTACTTC.

The rearrangement uses TRBV12-3 or TRBV12-4 and TRBJ2-1; perhaps TRBD1 as D (6 bases). The CDR3 is 16 residues long. V lost 5 bases and J 4 bases, leaving 18 bases between the germline ends. The CDR3 DNA follows: TGTGCCAGCAGTACCTGGGACACCCCAACATACAATGAGCAGTTCTTC. It translates to CASSTWDTPTYNEQFF.

This clone is medium-sized within its sample. V usage is TRBV11-2 and J usage is TRBJ2-7, with D perhaps assigned TRBD1 or TRBD2 (5 bases each). Germline-derived CDR1 and CDR2 are SGHAT and FQNNGV. Trimming stripped 1 base from V and 5 bases from J, with 12 bases between. The CDR3 runs 14 residues. The CDR3: CASSLGGARNEQYF. CDR3 in DNA: TGTGCCAGCAGCTTAGGAGGGGCACGCAACGAGCAGTACTTC.

This clone was seen many times. The rearrangement joins TRBV20-1 to TRBJ1-1; D not resolved. V dropped 2 bases and J dropped 3 bases, with 7 bases sitting between them. CDR3 length equals 12 residues. Germline CDR1 DFQATT, CDR2 SNEGSKA (reference sequence). The CDR3 coding sequence is TGCAGTGCTAGATCGGGCTACACTGAAGCTTTCTTT. It codes for CSARSGYTEAFF.

The rearrangement joins TRBV11-1 to TRBJ2-1; 12 positions agree with TRBD2. This CDR3 has 19 amino acids. The V and J ends lost 1 base and 8 bases, in that order; junction bases with no gene match: 15. Germline assignment: CDR1 SGHAT and CDR2 FQDESV (reference sequence). This CDR3 reads CASSLGASGRAAGSHEQFF. Here the CDR3 DNA reads TGTGCCAGCAGCTTAGGCGCTAGCGGGAGGGCCGCAGGGAGCCATGAGCAGTTCTTC.

This clone came up a few times. The rearrangement joins TRBV27 to TRBJ1-2; D ambiguous. The CDR3 extends over 14 amino acids. Germline CDR1 is MNHEY and CDR2 is SMNVEV (reference sequence). Trimming shortened V by 2 bases and J by 7 bases, and 14 bases separated the two germline ends. This CDR3 reads CASSLQWGSGGYTF. CDR3 DNA: TGTGCCAGCAGTTTACAGTGGGGATCGGGTGGCTACACCTTC.

The sample holds one count of this clone. The V call is TRBV20-1, the J call TRBJ1-6; 8 bases map to TRBD1. This CDR3 has 14 residues. Germline CDR1 and CDR2: DFQATT and SNEGSKA (reference sequence). Trimming took 1 base from V and 7 from J; bases not matched to a gene: 3. CDR3 residues: CSARAGQGNSPLHF. Written as DNA, the CDR3 is TGCAGTGCTAGAGCTGGACAGGGCAATTCACCCCTCCACTTT.

This clone was recorded a few times. V usage is TRBV6-4 and J usage is TRBJ2-3; D not certain. Germline assignment: CDR1 MRHNA and CDR2 SNTAGT. This CDR3 contains 13 residues. V lost 2 bases, J lost 6 bases, and 9 bases lay in between. CDR3 sequence: CASSDRDEDTQYF. The CDR3 nucleotides read TGTGCCAGCAGTGACAGGGATGAGGATACGCAGTATTTT.

A few counts support this clone. At one of its ends the junction is not consistent with the germline gene, which may arise from a read error. This chain connects TRBV27 to TRBJ2-1, with D perhaps TRBD1 (5 bases). This CDR3 spans 14 amino acids. Looked up from germline, CDR1 is MNHEY and CDR2 is SMNVEV (reference sequence). DNA of the CDR3: TGTGCCAGCAAGGGGCAGGTCTCCTACAATGAACAGTTCTTC. Its translation is CASKGQVSYNEQFF.

The J gene is TRBJ2-7, the V gene TRBV5-1; D is perhaps TRBD1 (5 bases). Trimming removed 4 bases from V and 9 bases from J, with 14 bases in between. Germline-derived CDR1 and CDR2 are SGHRS and YFSETQ. The CDR3 contains 12 residues. CDR3 nucleotides: TGCGCCAGCAGCCCAGGACAAACGGGGCAGTACTTC. Amino acid sequence: CASSPGQTGQYF.

This clone was counted many times. In the same sample, other DNA sequences code for this CDR3. The rearrangement joins TRBV10-3 to TRBJ1-5; D might be TRBD1 (5 bases). Per germline, CDR1 ENHRY and CDR2 SYGVKD. V was pared by 8 bases and J by 0 bases, with 11 bases between. This CDR3 comprises 14 residues. The chain's CDR3 is CAIGTGDSNQPQHF. CDR3 DNA sequence: TGTGCCATCGGAACAGGCGATAGCAATCAGCCCCAGCATTTT.

The CDR3 here is CASSQNAGRLQSSYEQYF. The CDR3 nucleotides read TGCGCCAGCAGCCAAAATGCCGGACGGCTGCAGAGCTCCTACGAGCAGTACTTC. The chain carries TRBV4-1 and TRBJ2-7; D remains unclear. The CDR3 length is 18 residues. Trimming removed 2 bases at V and 0 bases at J, with 20 bases between. Germline assignment: CDR1 MGHRA and CDR2 YSYEKL.

This clone occurred a few times. This chain joins TRBV2 and TRBJ2-2; 10 positions agree with TRBD2. There are 15 residues in the CDR3. The V gene's germline CDR1 is SNHLY and CDR2 FYNNEI. With V trimmed by 5 bases and J by 7 bases, 7 bases remained unmatched. The CDR3 loop is CASSLSGRANGELFF. The CDR3 DNA sequence: TGTGCCAGCAGTTTAAGCGGGAGGGCCAACGGGGAGCTGTTTTTT.

By frequency in the sample, this clone is medium-sized. V gene TRBV6-5 combines with J gene TRBJ1-2; TRBD1 might be the D (5 bases). The CDR3 has 16 amino acids. Trimming left V 0 bases short and J 5 bases short, with 16 bases between. Germline V lookup: CDR1 MNHEY, CDR2 SVGAGI. The CDR3 sequence: CASSYSNTGSDYGYTF. CDR3 nucleotide sequence: TGTGCCAGCAGTTACTCGAATACAGGTTCTGATTATGGCTACACCTTC.

The gene calls are TRBV20-1 and TRBJ2-7; 7 nucleotides agree with TRBD2. The CDR3 consists of 14 residues. The junction had 7 bases not matched to a gene; V was cut back by 0 bases and J by 5 bases. CDR1 DFQATT and CDR2 SNEGSKA come from the germline V gene (reference sequence). In DNA, the CDR3 is TGCAGTGCTAGAGATGGAGCGGGAAAGAACGAGCAGTACTTC. It translates to CSARDGAGKNEQYF.

The sample holds many counts of this clone. This chain links TRBV7-9 with TRBJ1-2; D unresolved. This CDR3 is 13 amino acids long. Trimming cost V 3 bases and J 1 base, with 6 bases left between them. Germline lookup yields CDR1 SEHNR and CDR2 FQNEAQ (reference sequence). DNA of the CDR3: TGTGCCAGCAGCTTCGACGGTAACTATGGCTACACCTTC. Translation: CASSFDGNYGYTF.

Turning to this clone: The conserved final phenylalanine or tryptophan is absent from the CDR3, which likely points to a read error. The chain combines TRBV5-1 with TRBJ2-5; TRBD1 matches 7 bases. V was clipped by 7 bases and J by 3 bases; unmatched bases: 3. CDR3 length equals 12 residues. Per germline, CDR1 SGHRS and CDR2 YFSETQ. CDR3 in DNA: TGCGCCAGCCGGACAGGCAAAGAGACCCAGTACTTG. It translates to CASRTGKETQYL.

V usage is TRBV4-1 and J usage is TRBJ1-2, with unresolved D. Per the germline V gene, CDR1 is MGHRA and CDR2 is YSYEKL. Trimming removed 4 bases from V and 8 bases from J, with 20 bases in between. This CDR3 region has 15 residues. The CDR3 is CASSLMGGDHKGYTF. The DNA for the CDR3 is TGCGCCAGCAGCCTCATGGGCGGAGATCATAAGGGCTACACCTTC.

This clone was detected many times. The chain uses TRBV3-1 and TRBJ2-1; 8 bases are shared with TRBD1. Germline-derived CDR1 and CDR2 are LGHDT and YNNKEL (reference sequence). The CDR3 covers 16 residues. Trimming took 4 bases from V and 4 from J; bases not matched to a gene: 9. CDR3 coding DNA: TGTGCCAGCAGCCGGGAATCGGACAGGGAATACAATGAGCAGTTCTTC. Translated, it gives CASSRESDREYNEQFF.

This clone is medium-sized. This chain joins TRBV11-2 and TRBJ2-7; 8 bases match TRBD2. The V gene end was trimmed by 5 bases and the J gene end by 1 base; junction bases not matched to a gene: 4. The CDR3 sequence is 14 residues long. Germline V CDR1 and CDR2: SGHAT, FQNNGV. DNA for the CDR3: TGTGCCAGCAGCATAACTAGCGGTTCCTACGAGCAGTACTTC. The encoded protein is CASSITSGSYEQYF.